This T cell receptor beta chain was documented in a study of cytomegalovirus exposure and HLA in healthy donors. To note about this clone: Its specificity is unknown.

Findings and caveats of the study: TRBV6-2, TRBV6-3 and some other V segments were excluded as indistinguishable. More clonal expansion characterized HLA-associated TCR beta chains than equally common others in a later analysis. In a later analysis, at a false discovery rate of 0.05, roughly 17,000 TCR beta sequences matched HLA alleles. Using the classifier, cytomegalovirus status was reportedly diagnosed with high specificity and sensitivity.

Primers for the PCR totalled 60 Vbeta and 13 Jbeta. Sequencing used immunoSEQ multiplex PCR; TCRdb keeps in-frame clones, though not all of them. The table gives roughly 220,000 clones; the top ten clones make up 1.1% of it. The V gene's germline CDR1 is SGHRS and CDR2 YFSETQ. V lost 0 bases to trimming and J lost 1 base; unmatched junction nucleotides: 3. CDR3 size: 15 residues. The sequencing sample was made of PBMCs. This receptor was obtained from a girl aged 2-10 years in good health and CMV-seropositive. The chain has TRBV5-1 and TRBJ1-1; TRBD1 agrees at 7 bases. The CDR3 sequence: CASSLEGAKNTEAFF. The CDR3 bases are TGCGCCAGCAGCTTGGAGGGGGCCAAGAACACTGAAGCTTTCTTT.